The 2 T cell receptor beta chains presented below share a single source sample, sequenced in a study of liver allograft versus peripheral blood T cells. About the study: The study compared liver allograft T cell receptor repertoires against peripheral blood repertoires of liver transplant recipients.

TCRdb reprocessed the reads via MiXCR and lists one record per CDR3 protein. The table lists about 10,000 distinct CDR3 sequences, around 21% of them singletons. The receptors stem from a human patient who had a liver transplant. Some T cells may be graft donor cells.

The rearrangement links TRBV11-2 to TRBJ2-1; no reliable D call. The CDR3 runs 12 residues. Looked up from germline, CDR1 is SGHAT and CDR2 is FQNNGV. The V end was cut by 3 bases, the J end by 9 bases, with 9 bases between. The CDR3, as DNA: TGTGCCAGCAGCTTCGTGAGGCGTGAGCAGTTCTTC. Amino acids: CASSFVRREQFF.

To note about this clonotype: A much larger clone differs by one base, so this may be a read error. The chain employs TRBV18 and TRBJ2-5, with no clear D. Germline CDR1 is KGHSH and CDR2 is LQKENI. V dropped 8 bases and J dropped 0 bases, with 7 bases sitting between them. The CDR3 consists of 12 residues. The CDR3 region has the DNA TGTGCCAGCCCCCGATACCAAGAGACCCAGTACTTC. Amino acids: CASPRYQETQYF.